This T cell receptor (beta chain) was captured by sequencing in a study of cytomegalovirus exposure and HLA in healthy donors. Study-level points and caveats: Previous analysis showed most TCR beta V segments were productive about 90% or about 30% of the time.

The CDR3 runs to 15 residues. With 2 bases removed from V and 2 bases from J, the gap between germline ends came to 13 bases. Germline CDR1 and CDR2: MNHEY and SMNVEV (reference sequence). The PCR ran on 60 Vbeta and 13 Jbeta primers. Method: immunoSEQ multiplex PCR; TCRdb's copy keeps in-frame clones and lacks some. The table lists roughly 150,000 clones, about 71% of them singletons. There are a few counts of this clone. Its antigen is not identified. The chain has TRBV27 and TRBJ2-7; tentatively, D is TRBD1 (6 bases). Specimen: PBMCs. This receptor was obtained from a woman aged 55-70 years in good health and CMV-seropositive. The CDR3 DNA is TGTGCCAGCAGTTTAGGGGGCACGGCCACCTACGAGCAGTACTTC. Protein product: CASSLGGTATYEQYF.